The source of this TCR beta chain is a study of T cells in Graves' hyperthyroidism and ophthalmopathy. Researchers took RNA transcripts and amplified the TCR beta CDR3 regions from them. Researchers ran a first-round RT-PCR on the TCR CDR3 using the HTBI primer set. TCRdb reprocessed the multiplex PCR reads via MiXCR and lists one record per CDR3 protein. The data show about 580,000 distinct CDR3 sequences, with more than 11% seen just once and 5.8% held by the top ten. This clonotype was seen ten or more times. This clonotype was sampled from a woman aged 25 to 45 with Graves' hyperthyroidism that later progressed to Graves' ophthalmopathy. The sample taken for sequencing was blood.

The CDR3 sequence is CASRGLRGQLGETQYF. The CDR3 DNA follows: TGTGCCAGCAGGGGACTCCGAGGACAACTAGGGGAGACCCAGTACTTC. This chain uses TRBV2 with TRBJ2-5, with TRBD2 as a possible D gene (6 bases). Germline CDR1 and CDR2: SNHLY and FYNNEI. The CDR3 has 16 amino acids. The V gene lost 6 bases and the J gene lost 5 bases, with 22 bases spanning the gap. Variable domain in full (rest from reference TRBV2 and TRBJ2-5): EPEVTQTPSHQVTQMGQEVILRCVPISNHLYFYWYRQILGQKVEFLVSFYNNEISEKSEIFDDQFSVERPDGSNFTLKIRSTKLEDSAMYFCASRGLRGQLGETQYFGPGTRLLVL.